This TCR beta chain was profiled in a study of shared clonotypes between healthy human individuals. Across several immunoSEQ plates, the genomic DNA of each subset was split evenly. Data came from immunoSEQ multiplex PCR; TCRdb stores just in-frame clones and leaves some out. The sample includes over 950,000 clones, approximately 80% of them seen just once. The V end was cut by 0 bases, the J end by 2 bases, with 4 bases between. CDR1 and CDR2 from the germline V gene are MGHRA and YSYEKL. CDR3 size: 13 residues. The chain has TRBV4-1 and TRBJ1-1; D gene uncertain. The receptor was derived from a man aged 18-30 years in good health. Some clones in this sample may be carry-over from other donors' samples. Sequencing was performed on memory CD4+ T cells from PBMCs. Subset denoted: CD45RA-negative fraction. The DNA of the CDR3 is TGCGCCAGCAGCCAAGAGACCAACACTGAAGCTTTCTTT. It specifies CASSQETNTEAFF.